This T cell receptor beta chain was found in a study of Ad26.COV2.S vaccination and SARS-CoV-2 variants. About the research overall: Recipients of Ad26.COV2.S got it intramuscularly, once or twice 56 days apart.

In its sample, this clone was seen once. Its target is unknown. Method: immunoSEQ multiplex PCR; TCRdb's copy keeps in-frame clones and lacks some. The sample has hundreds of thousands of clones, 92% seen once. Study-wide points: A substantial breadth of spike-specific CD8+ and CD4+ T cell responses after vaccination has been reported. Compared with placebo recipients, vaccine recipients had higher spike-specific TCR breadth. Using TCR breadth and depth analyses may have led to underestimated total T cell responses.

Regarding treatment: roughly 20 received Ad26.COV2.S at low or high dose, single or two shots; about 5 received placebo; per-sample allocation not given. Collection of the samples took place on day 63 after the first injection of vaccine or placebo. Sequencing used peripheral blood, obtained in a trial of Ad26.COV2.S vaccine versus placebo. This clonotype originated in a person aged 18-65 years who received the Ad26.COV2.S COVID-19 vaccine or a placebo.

Here the CDR3 reads CASSLVLTGHNEQFF. The DNA of the CDR3 is TGCGCCAGCAGCTTGGTGTTGACAGGGCACAATGAGCAGTTCTTC. The chain couples TRBV5-1 to TRBJ2-1, with 7 bases fitting TRBD1. Looked up from germline, CDR1 is SGHRS and CDR2 is YFSETQ. The CDR3 spans 15 residues. The J segment lost 5 bases and the V segment lost 0 bases, leaving 5 bases of the junction unmatched.